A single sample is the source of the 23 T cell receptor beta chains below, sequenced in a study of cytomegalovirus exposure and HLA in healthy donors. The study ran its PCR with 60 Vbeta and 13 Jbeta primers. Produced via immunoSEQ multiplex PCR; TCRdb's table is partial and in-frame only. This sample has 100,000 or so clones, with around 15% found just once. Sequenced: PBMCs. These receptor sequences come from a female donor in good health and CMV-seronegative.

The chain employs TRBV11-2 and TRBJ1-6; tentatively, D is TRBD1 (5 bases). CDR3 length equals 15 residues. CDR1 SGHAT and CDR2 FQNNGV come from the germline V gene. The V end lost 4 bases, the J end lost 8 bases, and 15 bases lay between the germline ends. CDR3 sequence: CASSSSRGEHSPLHF. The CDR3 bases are TGTGCCAGCAGCTCCAGTAGGGGTGAGCATTCACCCCTCCACTTT.

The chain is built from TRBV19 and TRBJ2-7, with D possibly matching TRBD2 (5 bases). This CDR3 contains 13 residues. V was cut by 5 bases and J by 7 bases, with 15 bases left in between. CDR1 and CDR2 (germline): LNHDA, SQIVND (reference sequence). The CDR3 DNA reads TGTGCCAGTAGTGCTAGGACTCACTTGGAGCAGTACTTC. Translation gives CASSARTHLEQYF.

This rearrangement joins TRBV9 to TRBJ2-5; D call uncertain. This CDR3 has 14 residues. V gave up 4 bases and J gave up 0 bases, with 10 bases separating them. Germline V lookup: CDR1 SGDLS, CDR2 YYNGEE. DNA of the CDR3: TGTGCCAGCAGCCCCCGCGACAACCAAGAGACCCAGTACTTC. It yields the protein CASSPRDNQETQYF.

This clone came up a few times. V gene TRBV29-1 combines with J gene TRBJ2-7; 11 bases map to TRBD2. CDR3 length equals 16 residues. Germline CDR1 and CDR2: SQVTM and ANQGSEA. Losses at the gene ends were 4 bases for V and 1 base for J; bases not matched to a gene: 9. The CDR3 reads CSVGGDRLAGSYEQYF. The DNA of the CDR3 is TGCAGCGTTGGTGGGGATAGACTAGCGGGGTCCTACGAGCAGTACTTC.

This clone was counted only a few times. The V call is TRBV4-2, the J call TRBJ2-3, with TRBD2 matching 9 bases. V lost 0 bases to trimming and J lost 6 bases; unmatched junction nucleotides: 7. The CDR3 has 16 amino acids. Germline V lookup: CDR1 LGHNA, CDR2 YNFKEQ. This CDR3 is CASSQDWRGGLDTQYF. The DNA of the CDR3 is TGTGCCAGCAGCCAAGACTGGCGGGGGGGCCTGGATACGCAGTATTTT.

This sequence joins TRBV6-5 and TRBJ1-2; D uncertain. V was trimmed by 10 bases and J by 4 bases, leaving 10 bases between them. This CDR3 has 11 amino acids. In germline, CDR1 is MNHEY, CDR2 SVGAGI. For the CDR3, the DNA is TGTGCCACCACTGAGGGCTATGGCTACACCTTC. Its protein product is CATTEGYGYTF.

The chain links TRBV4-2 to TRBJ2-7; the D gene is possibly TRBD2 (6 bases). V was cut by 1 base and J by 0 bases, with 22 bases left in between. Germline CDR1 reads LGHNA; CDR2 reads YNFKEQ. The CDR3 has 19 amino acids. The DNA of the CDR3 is TGTGCCAGCAGCCAAGCAGTTGTATCCGGGAGTTATCGCTCCTACGAGCAGTACTTC. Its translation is CASSQAVVSGSYRSYEQYF.

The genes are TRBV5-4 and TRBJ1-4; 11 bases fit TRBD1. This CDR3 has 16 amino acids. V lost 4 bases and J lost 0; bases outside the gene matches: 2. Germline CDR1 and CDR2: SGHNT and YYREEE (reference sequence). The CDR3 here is CASSPGQGATNEKLFF. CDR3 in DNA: TGTGCCAGCAGCCCGGGACAGGGGGCAACTAATGAAAAACTGTTTTTT.

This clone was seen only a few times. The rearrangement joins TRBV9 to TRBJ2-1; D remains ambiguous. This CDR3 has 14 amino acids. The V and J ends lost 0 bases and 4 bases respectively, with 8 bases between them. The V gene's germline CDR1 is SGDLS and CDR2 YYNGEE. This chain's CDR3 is CASSVDPDYNEQFF. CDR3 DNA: TGTGCCAGCAGCGTAGATCCAGATTACAATGAGCAGTTCTTC.

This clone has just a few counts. CDR3 protein: CASSLGRGLSEAFF. The CDR3 coding sequence is TGTGCCAGCAGCTTAGGCAGGGGGCTTTCTGAAGCTTTCTTT. This chain joins TRBV13 and TRBJ1-1; 8 bases agree with TRBD1. The V gene's germline CDR1 is PRHDT and CDR2 FYEKMQ (reference sequence). The CDR3 covers 14 residues. Trimming cost V 0 bases and J 6 bases; bases outside gene matches: 3. Filled out from reference TRBV13 and TRBJ1-1, the complete variable domain reads AAGVIQSPRHLIKEKRETATLKCYPIPRHDTVYWYQQGPGQDPQFLISFYEKMQSDKGSIPDRFSAQQFSDYHSELNMSSLELGDSALYFCASSLGRGLSEAFFGQGTRLTVV.

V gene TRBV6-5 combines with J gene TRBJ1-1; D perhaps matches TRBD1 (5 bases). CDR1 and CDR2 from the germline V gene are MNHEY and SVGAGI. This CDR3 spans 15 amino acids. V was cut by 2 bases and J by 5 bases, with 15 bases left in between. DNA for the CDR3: TGTGCCAGCAGTTACGGAGGGGAAGAGAGGACTGAAGCTTTCTTT. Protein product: CASSYGGEERTEAFF.

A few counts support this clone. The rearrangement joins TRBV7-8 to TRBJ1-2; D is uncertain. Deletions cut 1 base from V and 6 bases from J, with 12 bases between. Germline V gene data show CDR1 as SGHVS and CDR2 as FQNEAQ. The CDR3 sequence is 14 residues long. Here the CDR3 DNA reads TGTGCCAGCAGCTTAGGGGCACCTCAGGATGGCTACACCTTC. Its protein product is CASSLGAPQDGYTF.

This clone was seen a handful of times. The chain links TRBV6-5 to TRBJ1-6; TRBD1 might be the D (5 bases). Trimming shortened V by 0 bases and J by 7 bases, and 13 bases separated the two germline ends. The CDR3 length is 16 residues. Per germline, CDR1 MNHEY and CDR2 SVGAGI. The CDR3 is CASSYSKGRENSPLHF. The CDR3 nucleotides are TGTGCCAGCAGTTACTCGAAGGGGCGCGAAAATTCACCCCTCCACTTT.

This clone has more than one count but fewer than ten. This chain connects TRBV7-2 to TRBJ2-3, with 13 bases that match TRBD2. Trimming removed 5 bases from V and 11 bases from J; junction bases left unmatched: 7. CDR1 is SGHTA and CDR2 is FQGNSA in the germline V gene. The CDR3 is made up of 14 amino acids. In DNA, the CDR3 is TGTGCCAGCAGCCTAGGACTAGCGGGAGTCGAGCAGTATTTT. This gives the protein CASSLGLAGVEQYF.

CDR3 protein: CAISKNEGPADTIYF. Here the CDR3 DNA reads TGTGCCATCAGTAAAAATGAAGGTCCGGCGGACACCATATATTTT. This chain uses TRBV10-3 with TRBJ1-3; no reliable D call. The germline V and J ends were trimmed by 5 bases and 8 bases, with 19 bases remaining between them. The CDR3 extends over 15 amino acids. Germline V lookup: CDR1 ENHRY, CDR2 SYGVKD.

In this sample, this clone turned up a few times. The CDR3 DNA reads as TGTGCCAGCAGTGCTCCCGGGACTAGCGGGAGGGCCGGGGGAGATACGCAGTATTTT. Its protein is CASSAPGTSGRAGGDTQYF. The chain uses TRBV2 and TRBJ2-3; 16 nucleotides match TRBD2. The CDR3 is 19 residues long. Germline V gives CDR1 SNHLY, CDR2 FYNNEI. V gave up 4 bases and J gave up 5 bases; unmatched junction bases: 12.

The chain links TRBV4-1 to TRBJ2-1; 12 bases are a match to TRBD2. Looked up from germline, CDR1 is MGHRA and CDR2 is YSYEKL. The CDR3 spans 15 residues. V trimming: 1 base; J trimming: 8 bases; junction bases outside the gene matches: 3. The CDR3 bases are TGCGCCAGCAGCCAAGTGGGGACTAGCGGGTATGAGCAGTTCTTC. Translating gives CASSQVGTSGYEQFF.

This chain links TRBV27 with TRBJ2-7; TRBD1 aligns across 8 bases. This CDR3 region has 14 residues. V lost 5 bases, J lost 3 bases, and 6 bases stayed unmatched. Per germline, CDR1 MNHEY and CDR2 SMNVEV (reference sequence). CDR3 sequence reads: CASSPGQALYEQYF. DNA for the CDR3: TGTGCCAGCAGTCCGGGACAGGCCCTCTACGAGCAGTACTTC.

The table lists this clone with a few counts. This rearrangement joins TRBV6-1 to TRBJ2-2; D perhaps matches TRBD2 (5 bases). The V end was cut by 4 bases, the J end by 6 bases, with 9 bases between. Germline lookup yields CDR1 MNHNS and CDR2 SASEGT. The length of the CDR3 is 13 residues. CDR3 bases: TGTGCCAGCAGTGGGCCCGGGGCCGGGGAGCTGTTTTTT. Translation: CASSGPGAGELFF.

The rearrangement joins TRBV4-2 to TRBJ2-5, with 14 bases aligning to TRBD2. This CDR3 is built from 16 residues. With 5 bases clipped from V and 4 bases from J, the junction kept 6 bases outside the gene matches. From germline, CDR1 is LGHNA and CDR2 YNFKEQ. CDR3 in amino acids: CASSKQTSGRGETQYF. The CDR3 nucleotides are TGTGCCAGCAGCAAACAGACTAGCGGGAGGGGAGAGACCCAGTACTTC.

The CDR3 DNA is TGTGCCAGCAGCCGCCCGGAGTACAATGAGCAGTTCTTC. Amino acids: CASSRPEYNEQFF. V gene TRBV7-2 combines with J gene TRBJ2-1; D is uncertain. Germline lookup yields CDR1 SGHTA and CDR2 FQGNSA. The CDR3 sequence is 13 residues long. V lost 5 bases and J lost 4, with 9 bases in between.

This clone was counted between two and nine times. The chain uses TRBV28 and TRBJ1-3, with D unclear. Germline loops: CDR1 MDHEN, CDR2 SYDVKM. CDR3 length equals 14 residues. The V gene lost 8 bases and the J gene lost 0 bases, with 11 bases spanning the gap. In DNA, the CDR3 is TGTGCCAGCGTACGTTCTAGCTCTGGAAACACCATATATTTT. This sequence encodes CASVRSSSGNTIYF.

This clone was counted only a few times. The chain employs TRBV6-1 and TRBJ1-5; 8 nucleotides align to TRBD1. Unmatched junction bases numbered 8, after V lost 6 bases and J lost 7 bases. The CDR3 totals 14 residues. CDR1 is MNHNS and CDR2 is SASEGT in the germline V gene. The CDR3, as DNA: TGTGCCAGCAGGCCCACAGGGGGATGGCAGCCCCAGCATTTT. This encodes CASRPTGGWQPQHF.